This is a list of T cell receptor beta chains from one sample in a study of OX40 agonist ivuxolimab in advanced cancers. Assay: immunoSEQ multiplex PCR; the TCRdb copy retains only in-frame clones and omits some. The repertoire holds tens of thousands of clones, about 90% seen once, with around 30% in the top ten. The sample consisted of CD4+ or CD8+ T cells sorted from blood, taken in a trial of the OX40 agonist ivuxolimab. These receptors came from an adult with an advanced solid tumor such as melanoma, head and neck, liver or kidney cancer. CDR3s include the opening cysteine and the closing phenylalanine or tryptophan. The D gene is left open where the match is weak. Not all rows give a size; the values are once, few, many and, for expanded clones, a class.

v_call	d_call	j_call	clone_size	cdr3_length	cdr3_nt	cdr3_aa
TRBV30	.	TRBJ1-1	few	12	TGTGCCTGGAGTGTAACGAACACTGAAGCTTTCTTT	CAWSVTNTEAFF
TRBV7-1	TRBD1	TRBJ1-2	.	15	TGTGCCAGCAGCTTGAACTCCGGGACAGGGGATGGCTACACCTTC	CASSLNSGTGDGYTF
TRBV23-1	.	TRBJ2-7	.	14	TGCGCCAGCAGTCTGACGGAGGAATACTACGAGCAGTACTTC	CASSLTEEYYEQYF
TRBV7-6	TRBD1	TRBJ1-1	.	14	TGTGCCAGCAGCTCCACAGGGGGCAACACTGAAGCTTTCTTT	CASSSTGGNTEAFF
TRBV7-9	.	TRBJ1-3	once	15	TGTGCCAGCGGGATTGGTCGGAGCTCTGGAAACACCATATATTTT	CASGIGRSSGNTIYF
TRBV7-9	.	TRBJ2-1	.	19	TGTGCCAGCAGCCCCCGTGCTTTTGACTCTAGTGGGAGCTGGAATGAGCAGTTCTTC	CASSPRAFDSSGSWNEQFF
TRBV19	TRBD2	TRBJ2-1	.	17	TGTGCCAGTAGTACCCGGACTAGCGGGAGGGCGGATTACGAGCAGTTCTTC	CASSTRTSGRADYEQFF
TRBV4-3	.	TRBJ1-2	.	16	TGCGCCAGCAGCCAAGATGTAGTTGGCGGGGCCTATGGCTACACCTTC	CASSQDVVGGAYGYTF
TRBV11-2	.	TRBJ2-7	.	13	TGTGCCAGCAGCCCCTTTGCCTCGTACGAGCAGTACTTC	CASSPFASYEQYF
TRBV10-2	.	TRBJ1-2	few	13	TGCGCCAGCAGTGAGTCGGGGGGACCGGGCTACACCTTC	CASSESGGPGYTF
TRBV28	.	TRBJ1-1	.	14	TGTGCCAGCAGTTTACGGGGACCGAACACTGAAGCTTTCTTT	CASSLRGPNTEAFF
TRBV19	TRBD1	TRBJ1-1	.	16	TGTGCCAGTAGTAAATACCGGACAGGGAGATCCACTGAAGCTTTCTTT	CASSKYRTGRSTEAFF
TRBV28	.	TRBJ1-1	.	12	TGTGCCAGCAGTTTAAGGGCGGCTGAAGCTTTCTTT	CASSLRAAEAFF
TRBV28	.	TRBJ2-5	.	15	TGTGCCAGCAGTTTATTCTCCGGGAGAGGTGAGACCCAGTACTTC	CASSLFSGRGETQYF
TRBV6-1	TRBD1	TRBJ2-1	.	13	TGTGCCAGCAGTGACCGGGACAGCGGTGAGCAGTTCTTC	CASSDRDSGEQFF
TRBV2	TRBD2	TRBJ2-5	.	19	TGTGCCAGCAGAGGATCGGCTAGCGGGAGGGCCGTGAATCGAGAGACCCAGTACTTC	CASRGSASGRAVNRETQYF
TRBV27	.	TRBJ2-3	.	12	TGTGCCAGCAGTTTTGGGGGGGATACGCAGTATTTT	CASSFGGDTQYF
TRBV4-3	.	TRBJ2-1	.	18	TGCGCCAGCAGCCAAGGGGCAGGGATGGGTCCGGGACGGTATGAGCAGTTCTTC	CASSQGAGMGPGRYEQFF
TRBV10-3	TRBD1	TRBJ1-4	.	15	TGTGCCATCAGTAATGGACAGGGGGGAGGTGAAAAACTGTTTTTT	CAISNGQGGGEKLFF
TRBV4-1	TRBD2	TRBJ2-1	.	17	TGCGCCAGCAGCCAATTTAGCGGGAGTCCTTCCTACAATGAGCAGTTCTTC	CASSQFSGSPSYNEQFF
TRBV11-2	.	TRBJ2-7	.	15	TGTGCCAGCAGCTTTCGCATGGGGCCCTCCTACGAGCAGTACTTC	CASSFRMGPSYEQYF
TRBV11-3	.	TRBJ2-7	.	18	TGTGCCAGCAGCTTAGATCCTTATATGAGCCAAGATTCGTACGAGCAGTACTTC	CASSLDPYMSQDSYEQYF
TRBV6-5	.	TRBJ1-1	.	13	TGTGCCAGCAGTTGGGGGCGCAGCACTGAAGCTTTCTTT	CASSWGRSTEAFF
TRBV2	.	TRBJ2-5	.	16	TGTGCCAGCAGGATACTCGGGAGGGGGCTCCAAGAGACCCAGTACTTC	CASRILGRGLQETQYF
TRBV11-2	.	TRBJ1-5	.	15	TGTGCCAGCAGCTTATGGGGTGGGTCCAATCAGCCCCAGCATTTT	CASSLWGGSNQPQHF
TRBV27	TRBD2	TRBJ2-1	.	21	TGTGCCAGCAGTCTAGGATTTCCGGGACTAGCGGGAGGGCGAGGGTACAATGAGCAGTTCTTC	CASSLGFPGLAGGRGYNEQFF
TRBV5-4	TRBD2	TRBJ2-1	.	12	TGTGCCAGCAGCGGGGACGGGAGGGCCCGGTTCTTC	CASSGDGRARFF
TRBV9	.	TRBJ2-1	.	17	TGTGCCAGCAGCCTAACATTTCGCCCGAGCTCCTACAATGAGCAGTTCTTC	CASSLTFRPSSYNEQFF
TRBV11-2	.	TRBJ1-1	once	15	TGTGCCAGCAGCTTAGTCGGGGAAGGAGGCACTGAAGCTTTCTTT	CASSLVGEGGTEAFF
TRBV28	.	TRBJ1-4	.	16	TGTGCCAGCAGCCCCGAGACAGGCCTGCTGGAGGAAAAACTGTTTTTT	CASSPETGLLEEKLFF
TRBV27	.	TRBJ2-1	.	17	TGTGCCAGCAGTTTCCTCCTTAGTGTTCAGAGGGGTGATGAGCAGTTCTTC	CASSFLLSVQRGDEQFF
TRBV10-1	TRBD2	TRBJ2-1	.	14	TGCGCCAGCCAAGGCGGGAGTGGGGGGGATGAGCAGTTCTTC	CASQGGSGGDEQFF
TRBV11-3	.	TRBJ2-1	.	14	TGTGCCAGCAGCTTGAGGGGTAGCAGCAATGAGCAGTTCTTC	CASSLRGSSNEQFF
TRBV27	.	TRBJ2-7	.	15	TGTGCCAGCAGTTTTGAGACAGGCCCTACCTACGAGCAGTACTTC	CASSFETGPTYEQYF
TRBV11-3	TRBD2	TRBJ2-1	.	16	TGTGCCAGCAGCTTAGATCGGCTAGCGGGAGTCAATGAGCAGTTCTTC	CASSLDRLAGVNEQFF
TRBV19	.	TRBJ1-1	.	14	TGTGCCAGTAGTATCACGGGGGAGAACACTGAAGCTTTCTTT	CASSITGENTEAFF
TRBV11-2	.	TRBJ2-1	.	13	TGTGCCAGCAGCCCTATCTCCTACAATGAGCAGTTCTTC	CASSPISYNEQFF
TRBV9	.	TRBJ2-1	few	13	TGTGCCAGCAGCGACGGAAGGCACAATGAGCAGTTCTTC	CASSDGRHNEQFF
TRBV29-1	.	TRBJ2-3	.	15	TGCAGCGTTGATCAACTGGGGGGTTCCACAGATACGCAGTATTTT	CSVDQLGGSTDTQYF
TRBV18	.	TRBJ2-3	.	13	TGTGCCAGCTCACCACCCGAGGGGGATACGCAGTATTTT	CASSPPEGDTQYF
TRBV6-5	.	TRBJ2-7	.	15	TGTGCCAGCAGTTATCGCCCAGCAGGCCCGGGCGAGCAGTACTTC	CASSYRPAGPGEQYF
TRBV28	.	TRBJ2-3	.	15	TGTGCCAGCAGTTTAATATGGCCCCCCACAGATACGCAGTATTTT	CASSLIWPPTDTQYF
TRBV4-1	TRBD1	TRBJ2-7	.	17	TGCGCCAGCAGCCAAGATCTTGGGACAGGGGACTCCTACGAGCAGTACTTC	CASSQDLGTGDSYEQYF
TRBV28	.	TRBJ1-6	.	14	TGTGCCAGCAGTTTGGGGGAGGATAATTCACCCCTCCACTTT	CASSLGEDNSPLHF
TRBV11-1	.	TRBJ2-3	.	14	TGTGCCAGCAGGCCGGACAGTAGCACAGATACGCAGTATTTT	CASRPDSSTDTQYF
TRBV7-2	.	TRBJ2-7	.	12	TGTGCCAGCAGCACCGCCGGGTACGAGCAGTACTTC	CASSTAGYEQYF
TRBV19	TRBD2	TRBJ2-7	.	15	TGTGCCAGTAGTACGCAACCAGCGGGGTCCTACGAGCAGTACTTC	CASSTQPAGSYEQYF
TRBV29-1	.	TRBJ1-2	.	17	TGCAGCGTTGAAGATTATACGGGTTCAAGGATAAACTATGGCTACACCTTC	CSVEDYTGSRINYGYTF
TRBV15	.	TRBJ2-7	.	14	TGTGCCACCAGCACGAGACCTGGCACCTACGAGCAGTACTTC	CATSTRPGTYEQYF
TRBV27	.	TRBJ1-1	.	17	TGTGCCAGCAGTACCCCCCTGGGGGAAGGTCTGGGCACTGAAGCTTTCTTT	CASSTPLGEGLGTEAFF
TRBV28	TRBD2	TRBJ2-7	.	14	TGTGCCAGCAGTTTAGTAGCGGGAGGCGACGAGCAGTACTTC	CASSLVAGGDEQYF
TRBV5-8	.	TRBJ1-2	once	15	TGTGCCAGCAGTACATCCTCGTCAGTCTACTATGGCTACACCTTC	CASSTSSSVYYGYTF
TRBV4-1	TRBD1	TRBJ2-7	once	14	TGCGCCAGCAGCCCGGCAGACAGGGGCTACGAGCAGTACTTC	CASSPADRGYEQYF
TRBV7-8	.	TRBJ2-5	.	14	TGTGCCAGCAGCTTAGGAGGGGGTGGGGAGACCCAGTACTTC	CASSLGGGGETQYF
TRBV28	TRBD2	TRBJ2-7	.	14	TGTGCCAGCAGGACGGGAGGTCCTGGCTACGAGCAGTACTTC	CASRTGGPGYEQYF
TRBV10-3	TRBD2	TRBJ2-3	.	14	TGTGCCATCAGTGGGGGACTATACACAGATACGCAGTATTTT	CAISGGLYTDTQYF
TRBV7-2	TRBD2	TRBJ2-4	.	15	TGTGCCAGCAGGGTTGGACTAGCGGGAGGGAACATTCAGTACTTC	CASRVGLAGGNIQYF
TRBV27	.	TRBJ2-7	.	14	TGTGCCAGCAGTTACGGAGGGACCAACTACGAGCAGTACTTC	CASSYGGTNYEQYF
TRBV9	.	TRBJ1-1	few	13	TGTGCCAGCAGCGTAAGGCTGAACACTGAAGCTTTCTTT	CASSVRLNTEAFF